Listed here are 12 T cell receptor beta chains from one sample, sequenced in a study of T-cell memory formation after mild COVID-19 listed by TCRdb under 2021. The protocol used for the library was 5' RACE. TCRdb shows the sequencer as Illumina NovaSeq 6000. TCRdb reprocessed the public reads (quality trimming at Q25 with fastp, clone calling with MiXCR) and kept in-frame beta chains. Rows merge per CDR3 protein into single entries with the most common DNA and genes. The sample yields fewer than 350,000 distinct CDR3 sequences; around 15% were counted once. The ten largest clones capture approximately 20% of the sample. The sample consisted of PBMCs or a T cell subset sorted from them (not recorded which). The receptors derive from a man between 18 and 29 years old who had mild COVID-19 (a few samples of this study predate the infection). The sample titles of this study are shuffled in the database, so cell type and time point are left out; the donor was told from shared clones.

The gene calls are TRBV9 and TRBJ2-1, with 8 bases matching TRBD2. Germline CDR1 is SGDLS and CDR2 is YYNGEE. The CDR3 is made up of 13 amino acids. The V gene end was trimmed by 4 bases and the J gene end by 9 bases; junction bases not matched to a gene: 6. The CDR3 region has the DNA TGTGCCAGCAGCCTCGGCGGGGGGAGTGAGCAGTTCTTC. This encodes CASSLGGGSEQFF.

This clonotype was counted only a few times. The chain links TRBV29-1 to TRBJ2-3, with D tentatively TRBD1 (5 bases). Germline V gene sequence: CDR1 SQVTM, CDR2 ANQGSEA. This CDR3 comprises 12 residues. V was pared by 1 base and J by 6 bases, with 8 bases between. For the CDR3, the DNA is TGCAGCGTTGAAGCCCAGGGTGATACGCAGTATTTT. It encodes CSVEAQGDTQYF.

In its sample, this clonotype was seen a few times. The chain combines TRBV19 with TRBJ2-1; 9 bases line up with TRBD1. In germline, CDR1 is LNHDA, CDR2 SQIVND (reference sequence). The CDR3 runs 13 residues. V lost 9 bases to trimming and J lost 5 bases; unmatched junction nucleotides: 5. In DNA form, the CDR3 reads TGTGCCAGCAGGGACAGGGCTAACAATGAGCAGTTCTTC. Its translation: CASRDRANNEQFF.

The rearrangement uses TRBV6-2 or TRBV6-3 and TRBJ2-5; 15 bases agree with TRBD2. The CDR3 totals 17 residues. Germline CDR1 is MNHEY and CDR2 is SVGEGT. J gave up 1 base and V 2 bases, and 2 bases lay outside the gene matches. For the CDR3, the DNA is TGTGCCAGCAGTTACCCGGGACTAGCGGGGGGCCAAGAGACCCAGTACTTC. Its translation: CASSYPGLAGGQETQYF.

The rearrangement joins TRBV4-2 to TRBJ1-2, with 7 bases fitting TRBD1. There are 14 residues in the CDR3. The V segment lost 3 bases and the J segment 7 bases; nucleotides outside the gene matches: 8. Per germline, CDR1 LGHNA and CDR2 YNFKEQ. The CDR3 reads CASSQGRQGAGYTF. CDR3 nucleotides: TGTGCCAGCAGCCAGGGGCGACAGGGCGCTGGCTACACCTTC.

The V gene is TRBV7-2, the J gene TRBJ2-7; D gene uncertain. V lost 0 bases to trimming and J lost 6 bases, with 15 bases between them. The CDR3 covers 15 residues. Germline V CDR1 and CDR2: SGHTA, FQGNSA. DNA for the CDR3: TGTGCCAGCAGCTTAGCGCCTGCGGCACTCTCCGAGCAGTACTTC. It yields the protein CASSLAPAALSEQYF. The full variable domain, rest sourced from reference TRBV7-2 and TRBJ2-7, is GAGVSQSPSNKVTEKGKDVELRCDPISGHTALYWYRQSLGQGLEFLIYFQGNSAPDKSGLPSDRFSAERTGGSVSTLTIQRTQQEDSAVYLCASSLAPAALSEQYFGPGTRLTVT.

The chain has TRBV28 and TRBJ1-1, with a weak D call TRBD1 (6 bases). The CDR3 totals 14 residues. V lost 4 bases and J 2 bases, leaving 11 bases between the germline ends. The germline V gene encodes CDR1 MDHEN and CDR2 SYDVKM. The CDR3 bases are TGTGCCAGCAGTTCCATAGGGGGAAACACTGAAGCTTTCTTT. This encodes CASSSIGGNTEAFF.

This clonotype came up many times. The rearrangement joins TRBV5-1 to TRBJ2-7; D remains unclear. CDR1 and CDR2 (germline): SGHRS, YFSETQ. CDR3 length: 13 residues. Trimming cost V 2 bases and J 1 base, with 7 bases left between them. The CDR3 bases are TGCGCCAGCAGCTTCCGGCCGTCCTACGAGCAGTACGTC. Translating it yields CASSFRPSYEQYV.

The CDR3 DNA reads TGCAGCGTTGACGGAGTACACCAAGAGACCCAGTACTTC. It translates to CSVDGVHQETQYF. J is TRBJ2-5 and V is TRBV29-1; no reliable D call. Germline CDR1 is SQVTM and CDR2 is ANQGSEA. The germline V and J ends were trimmed by 3 bases and 0 bases, with 8 bases remaining between them. The CDR3 sequence is 13 residues long.

This clonotype was seen a handful of times. The rearrangement uses TRBV12-3 or TRBV12-4 and TRBJ1-1, with unresolved D. The CDR3 extends over 13 amino acids. The V and J ends lost 7 bases and 0 bases respectively, with 9 bases between them. CDR3 nucleotides: TGTGCCAGCAAATTACGGATGAACACTGAAGCTTTCTTT. It codes for CASKLRMNTEAFF.

This clonotype was seen at least ten times. The V call is TRBV6-5, the J call TRBJ1-2; the D gene is possibly TRBD1 (5 bases). Trimming took 5 bases from V and 8 from J, leaving 15 bases between them. The germline CDR1 and CDR2 sequences are MNHEY and SVGAGI. This CDR3 has 13 amino acids. The CDR3 DNA is TGTGCCAGCAGTGATCGTCAGGGCTGGGGCTACACCTTC. Its protein product is CASSDRQGWGYTF.

This clonotype was seen only a few times. The rearrangement joins TRBV19 to TRBJ2-6, with TRBD1 matching 11 bases. This CDR3 region has 16 residues. Germline values: CDR1 LNHDA, CDR2 SQIVND (reference sequence). Unmatched junction bases numbered 4, after V lost 7 bases and J lost 2 bases. The CDR3 here is CASTPGQGAGANVLTF. Written as DNA, the CDR3 is TGTGCCAGTACCCCGGGACAGGGGGCTGGGGCCAACGTCCTGACTTTC.